This TCR beta chain was sequenced for a study of low-dose radiotherapy and immunotherapy resistance in tumors. Across the study: Intravenous nivolumab 240 mg every two weeks plus ipilimumab 1 mg/kg every six weeks was given to patients.

This clonotype was detected only a few times. PCR amplification of the TCRs was performed with Phusion for about 20 PCR cycles, and it relied on a constant-region primer together with a V-primer adapter. One entry per CDR3 protein, called by TCRdb with MiXCR from the reads. Among around 57,000 distinct CDR3 sequences listed, approximately 33% were seen once. Time point of the sample: after trial treatment. As to treatment: LDRT plus nivolumab, ipilimumab, low-dose cyclophosphamide and aspirin (RACIN trial). Donors were treated with nivolumab, ipilimumab, aspirin, and low-dose cyclophosphamide and radiotherapy. This CDR3 is 15 amino acids long. Germline V gene data show CDR1 as PRHDT and CDR2 as FYEKMQ (reference sequence). Trimming removed 8 bases from V and 1 base from J; junction bases left unmatched: 2.

Here the sequenced sample was PBMCs, taken after low-dose radiotherapy plus immunotherapy. This TCR was sampled from a male donor with rectosigmoid adenocarcinoma. The chain joins TRBV13 to TRBJ2-2; 12 bases agree with TRBD2. The CDR3 loop is CASQGLAGNTGELFF. CDR3 sequence (DNA): TGTGCCAGCCAGGGACTAGCGGGGAACACCGGGGAGCTGTTTTTT.